The 28 T cell receptor beta chains below come from one sample, sequenced in a study of blood T cell repertoires in COVID-19. The repertoire was sequenced with immunoSEQ multiplex PCR; TCRdb's copy has only in-frame clones and lacks some. The sample has some 260,000 clones; 70% to 90% are singletons. Material for sequencing was peripheral blood. The receptor source for this set is a man aged 18 to 29 with active or convalescent COVID-19.

J is TRBJ1-1 and V is TRBV10-3, with unresolved D. Germline V gives CDR1 ENHRY, CDR2 SYGVKD. V shed 0 bases and J shed 1 base, with 6 bases lying between them. The CDR3 consists of 14 residues. The CDR3 sequence is CAISESVRNTEAFF. The CDR3 DNA follows: TGTGCCATCAGTGAGTCGGTTAGGAACACTGAAGCTTTCTTT.

The chain employs TRBV28 and TRBJ2-1; D uncertain. This CDR3 region has 20 residues. The V end lost 5 bases, the J end lost 0 bases, and 26 bases lay between the germline ends. CDR1 and CDR2 from the germline V gene are MDHEN and SYDVKM. CDR3 DNA: TGTGCCAGCAGTCTCTCGCCCGGAGAATCACTCCCTAGCTCCTACAATGAGCAGTTCTTC. Protein product: CASSLSPGESLPSSYNEQFF.

The chain recombines TRBV2 with TRBJ2-3; 10 nucleotides agree with TRBD2. Germline V gene sequence: CDR1 SNHLY, CDR2 FYNNEI. V gave up 4 bases and J gave up 4 bases; unmatched junction bases: 8. CDR3 length: 16 amino acids. This chain's CDR3 is CASSGGGLASADTQYF. The CDR3 DNA reads TGTGCCAGCAGTGGGGGGGGACTAGCGAGCGCAGATACGCAGTATTTT.

This sequence joins TRBV4-1 and TRBJ2-3; D might be TRBD2 (6 bases). Per the germline V gene, CDR1 is MGHRA and CDR2 is YSYEKL. V gave up 1 base and J gave up 0 bases, with 8 bases separating them. The CDR3 covers 15 residues. The CDR3 spells CASSQAGLSTDTQYF. Written as DNA, the CDR3 is TGCGCCAGCAGCCAAGCCGGACTAAGCACAGATACGCAGTATTTT.

This clone was detected once. V usage is TRBV5-4 and J usage is TRBJ2-1; 7 nucleotides align to TRBD2. V lost 4 bases, J lost 3 bases, and 10 bases stayed unmatched. Germline values: CDR1 SGHNT, CDR2 YYREEE (reference sequence). This CDR3 has 16 amino acids. The CDR3 bases are TGTGCCAGCAGCCGGGGGGTGCGGGAGTACTACAATGAGCAGTTCTTC. Protein sequence: CASSRGVREYYNEQFF.

The rearrangement joins TRBV7-8 to TRBJ2-2; D remains unclear. The V gene lost 1 base and the J gene lost 1 base, with 13 bases spanning the gap. The germline gives CDR1 SGHVS, CDR2 FQNEAQ. This CDR3 has 17 residues. The DNA of the CDR3 is TGTGCCAGCAGCTTAGATTGGGCCTCCATGAACACCGGGGAGCTGTTTTTT. Its translation: CASSLDWASMNTGELFF.

This clone was counted once. J is TRBJ1-1 and V is TRBV19; 9 bases are shared with TRBD1. From germline, CDR1 is LNHDA and CDR2 SQIVND (reference sequence). The CDR3 totals 14 residues. J lost 4 bases, V lost 6 bases, and 6 bases had no gene match. CDR3 protein: CASSPGQGSTEAFF. CDR3 coding DNA: TGTGCCAGTAGCCCCGGACAGGGGAGCACTGAAGCTTTCTTT.

The V call is TRBV6-5, the J call TRBJ1-2; a possible D gene is TRBD1 (6 bases). This CDR3 comprises 14 residues. Germline loops: CDR1 MNHEY, CDR2 SVGAGI. V gave up 5 bases and J gave up 0 bases, with 10 bases separating them. The DNA of the CDR3 is TGTGCCAGCAGTCGGACAGCTTCTAACTATGGCTACACCTTC. Its protein product is CASSRTASNYGYTF.

This clone turned up a few times. This chain joins TRBV2 and TRBJ1-2; 12 bases align to TRBD1. Trimming at V came to 7 bases and at J to 8 bases, leaving 14 bases not matched to a gene. The CDR3 spans 16 residues. Germline CDR1 SNHLY, CDR2 FYNNEI. The CDR3 reads CASTLGPGQGAEGYTF. In nucleotides, the CDR3 is TGTGCCAGCACGTTGGGCCCGGGACAGGGGGCCGAGGGCTACACCTTC. The full variable domain, completed using reference TRBV2 and TRBJ1-2, is EPEVTQTPSHQVTQMGQEVILRCVPISNHLYFYWYRQILGQKVEFLVSFYNNEISEKSEIFDDQFSVERPDGSNFTLKIRSTKLEDSAMYFCASTLGPGQGAEGYTFGSGTRLTVV.

This chain uses TRBV29-1 with TRBJ1-4; D is uncertain. The ends were cut back, 6 bases at V and 4 bases at J, with 12 bases in the middle. The CDR3 has 13 residues. Germline V gives CDR1 SQVTM, CDR2 ANQGSEA. The chain's CDR3 is CSVIQTVNEKLFF. CDR3 bases: TGCAGCGTGATACAGACCGTTAATGAAAAACTGTTTTTT.

The chain carries TRBV5-6 and TRBJ2-7, with D maybe TRBD2 (5 bases). The CDR3 contains 14 residues. CDR1 and CDR2 from the germline V gene are SGHDT and YYEEEE. Trimming cost V 4 bases and J 3 bases, with 14 bases left between them. CDR3 DNA: TGTGCCAGCAGCCAGAGAAGCGGTCTCTACGAGCAGTACTTC. Translation gives CASSQRSGLYEQYF. Based on the CDR3 plus reference TRBV5-6 and TRBJ2-7, the full variable domain is DAGVTQSPTHLIKTRGQQVTLRCSPKSGHDTVSWYQQALGQGPQFIFQYYEEEERQRGNFPDRFSGHQFPNYSSELNVNALLLGDSALYLCASSQRSGLYEQYFGPGTRLTVT.

The V gene is TRBV27, the J gene TRBJ1-2; tentative D call: TRBD1 (5 bases). Trimming removed 6 bases at V and 4 bases at J, with 12 bases between. This CDR3 comprises 13 residues. Germline-derived CDR1 and CDR2 are MNHEY and SMNVEV (reference sequence). CDR3 coding DNA: TGTGCCAGCAGCGAAAGGGGTGGCTATGGCTACACCTTC. Amino acid sequence: CASSERGGYGYTF.

This CDR3 reads CASSQAGVQNNEQFF. DNA of the CDR3: TGCGCCAGCAGCCAAGCGGGGGTTCAGAACAATGAGCAGTTCTTC. V and J are TRBV4-3 and TRBJ2-1; D might be TRBD2 (6 bases). V lost 1 base to trimming and J lost 5 bases, with 12 bases between them. This CDR3 region has 15 residues. Germline loops: CDR1 LGHNA, CDR2 YSLEER.

The chain carries TRBV28 and TRBJ2-2, with D possibly matching TRBD2 (6 bases). The V gene lost 2 bases and the J gene lost 6 bases, with 16 bases spanning the gap. The CDR3 sequence is 16 residues long. Germline V CDR1 and CDR2: MDHEN, SYDVKM. The CDR3 here is CASSLIIGSGSGELFF. DNA for the CDR3: TGTGCCAGCAGTTTAATCATCGGGAGTGGCTCCGGGGAGCTGTTTTTT.

This sequence joins TRBV2 and TRBJ1-1; D not resolved. Germline V gene sequence: CDR1 SNHLY, CDR2 FYNNEI. CDR3 length: 14 residues. With 11 bases removed from V and 4 bases from J, the gap between germline ends came to 20 bases. The CDR3 DNA follows: TGTGCCTCCCATGGTTCCACCCGCGTCACTGAAGCTTTCTTT. This codes for CASHGSTRVTEAFF.

The rearrangement uses TRBV23-1 and TRBJ1-2, with TRBD1 matching over 9 bases. TRBV23-1 is an ORF, and what it does is uncertain. Trimming cost V 7 bases and J 4 bases; bases outside gene matches: 13. This CDR3 comprises 16 residues. This chain's CDR3 is CASMPGQGLGGYGYTF. For the CDR3, the DNA is TGCGCCAGCATGCCGGGACAGGGATTAGGTGGCTATGGCTACACCTTC.

This chain uses TRBV10-3 with TRBJ2-2; possibly TRBD1 for D (6 bases). The germline gives CDR1 ENHRY, CDR2 SYGVKD. The CDR3 is 15 amino acids. Trimming stripped 2 bases from V and 4 bases from J, with 11 bases between. The CDR3 DNA reads as TGTGCCATCAGTGAGCCACAGGGCCGCACCGGGGAGCTGTTTTTT. Translation gives CAISEPQGRTGELFF.

This chain connects TRBV11-2 to TRBJ2-7, with D possibly being TRBD2 (5 bases). From germline, CDR1 is SGHAT and CDR2 FQNNGV. Trimming left V 7 bases short and J 0 bases short, with 13 bases between. The CDR3 length is 14 residues. The chain's CDR3 is CASTRPGNSYEQYF. The CDR3 DNA is TGTGCCAGCACACGCCCCGGGAACTCCTACGAGCAGTACTTC.

The chain is built from TRBV7-9 and TRBJ2-1, with 12 nucleotides matching TRBD2. The V and J ends lost 5 bases and 5 bases, in that order; junction bases with no gene match: 4. The germline CDR1 and CDR2 sequences are SEHNR and FQNEAQ (reference sequence). The CDR3 runs to 15 residues. CDR3 sequence reads: CASSRLAGEHNEQFF. The CDR3 bases are TGTGCCAGCAGCCGACTAGCGGGAGAACACAATGAGCAGTTCTTC.

The V call is TRBV5-4, the J call TRBJ1-1; the D gene is possibly TRBD1 (5 bases). The CDR3 spans 13 residues. V gave up 7 bases and J gave up 0 bases, with 10 bases separating them. Germline lookup yields CDR1 SGHNT and CDR2 YYREEE (reference sequence). CDR3 nucleotides: TGTGCCAGCTCCTCGGGGGTGAACACTGAAGCTTTCTTT. Translating it yields CASSSGVNTEAFF. The full variable domain, with the rest looked up from reference TRBV5-4 and TRBJ1-1, is ETGVTQSPTHLIKTRGQQVTLRCSSQSGHNTVSWYQQALGQGPQFIFQYYREEENGRGNFPPRFSGLQFPNYSSELNVNALELDDSALYLCASSSGVNTEAFFGQGTRLTVV.

This clone was recorded once. The V call is TRBV5-1, the J call TRBJ2-3; tentative D call: TRBD2 (6 bases). The germline V gene has CDR1 SGHRS and CDR2 YFSETQ. This CDR3 has 14 residues. The V end was cut by 3 bases, the J end by 2 bases, with 10 bases between. The CDR3 DNA sequence: TGCGCCAGCAGCTCGGGACTGTTCACAGATACGCAGTATTTT. As protein: CASSSGLFTDTQYF.

This clone was recorded a few times. The chain carries TRBV2 and TRBJ1-5; D is ambiguous. V shed 6 bases and J shed 7 bases, with 13 bases lying between them. The V gene's germline CDR1 is SNHLY and CDR2 FYNNEI. CDR3 length equals 13 residues. The CDR3 loop reads CASRGRGAQPQHF. The CDR3 DNA follows: TGTGCCAGCAGAGGTCGGGGAGCGCAGCCCCAGCATTTT. The full variable domain, its missing parts supplied by reference TRBV2 and TRBJ1-5, is EPEVTQTPSHQVTQMGQEVILRCVPISNHLYFYWYRQILGQKVEFLVSFYNNEISEKSEIFDDQFSVERPDGSNFTLKIRSTKLEDSAMYFCASRGRGAQPQHFGDGTRLSIL.

The J gene is TRBJ1-2, the V gene TRBV9, with no clear D. This CDR3 spans 16 amino acids. Germline V lookup: CDR1 SGDLS, CDR2 YYNGEE. Trimming removed 0 bases from V and 4 bases from J, with 16 bases in between. Here the CDR3 reads CASSVGWREASYGYTF. The DNA of the CDR3 is TGTGCCAGCAGCGTAGGCTGGAGGGAGGCCTCCTATGGCTACACCTTC.

CDR3 DNA: TGTGCCAGCAGCCTGGACAGGGGGTACTACACCTTC. Its protein product is CASSLDRGYYTF. V usage is TRBV3-1 (or the pseudogene TRBV3-2) and J usage is TRBJ1-2; 10 bases are a match to TRBD1. The CDR3 spans 12 residues. Trimming took 4 bases from V and 10 from J; bases not matched to a gene: 3. The germline V gene encodes CDR1 LGHDT and CDR2 YNNKEL (reference sequence).

The rearrangement joins TRBV28 to TRBJ2-7; weak D call: TRBD1 (5 bases). The germline V and J ends were trimmed by 5 bases and 6 bases, with 11 bases remaining between them. Germline V gene sequence: CDR1 MDHEN, CDR2 SYDVKM. This CDR3 is built from 12 residues. The CDR3 nucleotides are TGTGCCAGCAGTACCCAGGGTCGCGAGCAGTACTTC. Amino acid sequence: CASSTQGREQYF.

In nucleotides, the CDR3 is TGTGCCAGCAGCTTAGATCTCACAGGGGTCTCCTACGAGCAGTACTTC. It translates to CASSLDLTGVSYEQYF. The rearrangement joins TRBV11-2 to TRBJ2-7; 7 positions match TRBD1. The junction had 5 bases not matched to a gene; V was cut back by 0 bases and J by 0 bases. The CDR3 extends over 16 amino acids. Looked up from germline, CDR1 is SGHAT and CDR2 is FQNNGV.

The chain is built from TRBV4-3 and TRBJ2-1; 14 bases map to TRBD2. Germline values: CDR1 LGHNA, CDR2 YSLEER. The CDR3 spans 18 residues. V trimming: 4 bases; J trimming: 1 base; junction bases outside the gene matches: 6. In DNA, the CDR3 is TGCGCCAGCAGCCTGGGGACTAGCGGGAGAGAATCCTACAATGAGCAGTTCTTC. Translation gives CASSLGTSGRESYNEQFF.

The chain links TRBV4-2 to TRBJ2-1, with 9 bases matching TRBD2. This CDR3 has 16 amino acids. Germline CDR1 reads LGHNA; CDR2 reads YNFKEQ. The V segment lost 0 bases and the J segment 8 bases; nucleotides outside the gene matches: 8. The CDR3 spells CASSQEWVSGGDEQFF. For the CDR3, the DNA is TGTGCCAGCAGCCAAGAGTGGGTTAGCGGGGGCGATGAGCAGTTCTTC.